The next 10 T cell receptor beta chains were all read from a single sample in a study of shared clonotypes between healthy human individuals. Data came from immunoSEQ multiplex PCR; TCRdb stores just in-frame clones and leaves some out. The table lists some 2,500,000 clones, approximately 94% of them singletons, with more than 0.35% in the top ten. The sample comprised naive CD4+ T cells from PBMCs. Subset indicated: CD45RA+ positively selected. The receptors were gathered from a man aged 18 to 29 in good health. Some clones in this sample may be carry-over from other donors' samples.

V gene TRBV28 combines with J gene TRBJ2-7; D perhaps matches TRBD1 (6 bases). V lost 5 bases and J 3 bases, leaving 17 bases between the germline ends. Per the germline V gene, CDR1 is MDHEN and CDR2 is SYDVKM. The CDR3 spans 15 residues. CDR3 amino acids: CASSPPQGQFYEQYF. Written as DNA, the CDR3 is TGTGCCAGCAGTCCGCCCCAAGGACAGTTCTACGAGCAGTACTTC.

The chain has TRBV5-1 and TRBJ2-7; unclear D gene. The V gene lost 3 bases and the J gene lost 1 base, with 17 bases spanning the gap. The CDR3 length is 16 residues. Germline-derived CDR1 and CDR2 are SGHRS and YFSETQ. The chain's CDR3 is CASSSLSARTSYEQYF. CDR3 in DNA: TGCGCCAGCAGCTCCCTCTCGGCACGGACGTCCTACGAGCAGTACTTC.

This clone was detected once. The CDR3 here is CASSSRGGQSLDEQYF. The CDR3 DNA sequence: TGTGCCAGTAGTTCCCGTGGGGGGCAATCCTTGGACGAGCAGTACTTC. The chain carries TRBV19 and TRBJ2-7; possibly TRBD1 or TRBD2 for D (6 bases each). Deletions cut 5 bases from V and 5 bases from J, with 22 bases between. The CDR3 runs to 16 residues. Germline V gene lookup returns CDR1 LNHDA and CDR2 SQIVND (reference sequence).

The J gene is TRBJ1-6, the V gene TRBV6-1; D not resolved. Looked up from germline, CDR1 is MNHNS and CDR2 is SASEGT. V lost 8 bases and J 8 bases, leaving 19 bases between the germline ends. The CDR3 contains 15 residues. The CDR3 sequence: CASLKSRFAHSPLHF. The CDR3 bases are TGTGCCAGCCTCAAGTCCCGGTTCGCACATTCACCCCTCCACTTT.

V gene TRBV28 combines with J gene TRBJ1-1, with D possibly matching TRBD1 (5 bases). CDR3 length: 17 residues. V lost 5 bases and J 4 bases, leaving 23 bases between the germline ends. Germline CDR1 and CDR2: MDHEN and SYDVKM. Here the CDR3 reads CASSPPPGRAGGTEAFF. Written as DNA, the CDR3 is TGTGCCAGCAGTCCTCCCCCGGGCAGGGCAGGAGGCACTGAAGCTTTCTTT.

The sample holds one count of this clone. The chain combines TRBV29-1 with TRBJ2-5, with 11 bases aligning to TRBD1. The CDR3 loop spans 16 amino acids. Trimming at V came to 4 bases and at J to 5 bases, leaving 12 bases not matched to a gene. Germline CDR1 SQVTM, CDR2 ANQGSEA. CDR3 bases: TGCAGCGTTGCCGGCGAGGACAGGGGGCACGGGGAGACCCAGTACTTC. It is translated as CSVAGEDRGHGETQYF.

The chain carries TRBV6-1 and TRBJ1-1; TRBD1 agrees at 7 bases. Germline V gene lookup returns CDR1 MNHNS and CDR2 SASEGT. The CDR3 consists of 13 residues. Trimming took 3 bases from V and 7 from J; bases not matched to a gene: 5. The CDR3 protein is CASSDRSGGEAFF. The CDR3 region has the DNA TGTGCCAGCAGTGACAGGTCAGGGGGTGAAGCTTTCTTT.

CDR3 protein: CASSLQGNSADTQYF. As DNA, the CDR3 is TGTGCCAGCAGTCTGCAGGGAAATAGCGCAGATACGCAGTATTTT. The chain is built from TRBV28 and TRBJ2-3; possibly TRBD1 or TRBD2 for D (5 bases each). Germline CDR1 reads MDHEN; CDR2 reads SYDVKM. The CDR3 loop spans 15 amino acids. V was shortened by 5 bases and J by 4 bases, with 16 bases between the two germline ends.

The chain recombines TRBV4-1 with TRBJ2-3; no clear D. Trimming took off 6 bases at V and 0 bases at J, with 13 bases between the two ends. CDR1 and CDR2 (germline): MGHRA, YSYEKL. The CDR3 loop spans 15 amino acids. CDR3 nucleotide sequence: TGCGCCAGCAGATGGAGTCCCGGGAGCACAGATACGCAGTATTTT. It encodes CASRWSPGSTDTQYF.

The rearrangement uses TRBV5-1 and TRBJ1-1, with D uncertain. This CDR3 has 17 amino acids. Germline CDR1 and CDR2: SGHRS and YFSETQ. V lost 0 bases and J 7 bases, leaving 22 bases between the germline ends. The chain's CDR3 is CASSLGRTDGNSGEAFF. DNA of the CDR3: TGCGCCAGCAGCTTGGGAAGAACGGACGGAAACTCGGGTGAAGCTTTCTTT.